This T cell receptor (beta chain) originates from a study of monozygotic twins with inflammatory bowel disease. Whole-study results and caveats: There was no way to distinguish the different T cell subtypes.

The germline V gene encodes CDR1 SGHKS and CDR2 YYEKEE (reference sequence). The CDR3 consists of 14 residues. About this clonotype: As yet, its antigen is unknown.

Total RNA, at roughly 3.5 ug, went into every TCR library. TCRdb re-called the 5' RACE reads; one entry per CDR3 protein, DNA not given. This table lists approximately 380,000 distinct CDR3 sequences. The chain has TRBV5-5 and TRBJ2-2. This clonotype was sampled from a human donor with ulcerative colitis or Crohn's disease, or a healthy co-twin of an affected twin (not recorded which). The sequenced sample was blood. CDR3 loop: CASSWARHTGELFF.